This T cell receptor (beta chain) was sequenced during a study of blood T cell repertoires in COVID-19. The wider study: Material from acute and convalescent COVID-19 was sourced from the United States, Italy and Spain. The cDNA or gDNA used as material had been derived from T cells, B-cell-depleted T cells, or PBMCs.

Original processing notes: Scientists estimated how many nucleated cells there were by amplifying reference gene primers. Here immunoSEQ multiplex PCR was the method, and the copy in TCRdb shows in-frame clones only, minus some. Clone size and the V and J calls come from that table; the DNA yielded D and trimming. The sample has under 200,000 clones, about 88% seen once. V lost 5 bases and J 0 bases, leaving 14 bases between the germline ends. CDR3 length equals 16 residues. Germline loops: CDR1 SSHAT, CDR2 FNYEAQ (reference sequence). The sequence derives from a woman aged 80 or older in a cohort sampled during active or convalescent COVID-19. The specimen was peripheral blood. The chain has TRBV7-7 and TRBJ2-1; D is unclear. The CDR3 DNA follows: TGTGCCAGCAGCGATGCGGCCAAGAGCTCCTACAATGAGCAGTTCTTC. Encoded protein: CASSDAAKSSYNEQFF.